Below, 18 T cell receptor beta chains from the same sample are listed, as sequenced in a study of shared clonotypes between healthy human individuals. Libraries were prepared by immunoSEQ multiplex PCR; TCRdb keeps only in-frame clonotypes and omits some of them. Of over a million clones listed, around 74% are singletons. Specimen: memory CD4+ T cells sorted from blood. Subset noted: CD45RA-negative fraction. The receptors originated from a young man in good health.

V gene TRBV9 combines with J gene TRBJ2-5; tentatively, D is TRBD2 (5 bases). The length of the CDR3 is 15 residues. Trimming removed 4 bases from V and 3 bases from J, with 16 bases in between. Germline V lookup: CDR1 SGDLS, CDR2 YYNGEE. The CDR3 spells CASSHRGSAKETQYF. The CDR3 DNA follows: TGTGCCAGCAGCCACCGAGGGAGCGCAAAAGAGACCCAGTACTTC.

This chain links TRBV23-1 with TRBJ1-1; no definite D call. TRBV23-1 is an open reading frame, and its role is uncertain. CDR3 length: 13 amino acids. The V gene lost 6 bases and the J gene lost 4 bases, with 12 bases spanning the gap. The CDR3 DNA sequence: TGCGCCAGCAGCCGGGCTATCTTCACTGAAGCTTTCTTT. Translated, it gives CASSRAIFTEAFF.

This chain joins TRBV7-9 and TRBJ1-3; D possibly corresponds to TRBD1 (5 bases). Trimming cost V 3 bases and J 3 bases, with 6 bases left between them. CDR3 length: 13 amino acids. Germline-derived CDR1 and CDR2 are SEHNR and FQNEAQ (reference sequence). CDR3 protein: CASSFGGGNTIYF. The CDR3 DNA follows: TGTGCCAGCAGCTTCGGGGGTGGAAACACCATATATTTT.

The chain combines TRBV5-1 with TRBJ2-5, with TRBD1 matching over 11 bases. The germline V gene has CDR1 SGHRS and CDR2 YFSETQ. With V trimmed by 4 bases and J by 5 bases, 7 bases remained unmatched. This CDR3 contains 15 residues. CDR3 bases: TGCGCCAGCAGCACCAGGACAGGGGGCTTGGAGACCCAGTACTTC. Translated: CASSTRTGGLETQYF.

The CDR3 loop is CASSESRETQYF. CDR3 DNA: TGTGCCAGCAGTGAATCCCGGGAGACCCAGTACTTC. The chain uses TRBV6-1 and TRBJ2-5, with D unresolved. Trimming cost V 2 bases and J 5 bases, with 6 bases left between them. Germline lookup yields CDR1 MNHNS and CDR2 SASEGT. The CDR3 is 12 amino acids.

V usage is TRBV6-1 and J usage is TRBJ1-2; 7 nucleotides agree with TRBD1. The CDR3 length is 14 residues. V trimming: 6 bases; J trimming: 3 bases; junction bases outside the gene matches: 7. The germline CDR1 and CDR2 sequences are MNHNS and SASEGT. The DNA of the CDR3 is TGTGCCAGCAGCGTGGACAGGAGTTACTATGGCTACACCTTC. As protein: CASSVDRSYYGYTF.

The chain carries TRBV14 and TRBJ2-1; 8 bases are shared with TRBD2. The ends lost 1 base at V and 0 bases at J; junction bases unmatched: 2. CDR3 size: 16 residues. The V gene's germline CDR1 is SGHDN and CDR2 FVKESK. The CDR3 loop is CASSQVAGSSYNEQFF. In nucleotides, the CDR3 is TGTGCCAGCAGCCAAGTAGCGGGGAGCTCCTACAATGAGCAGTTCTTC.

The chain links TRBV7-8 to TRBJ2-1, with D perhaps TRBD2 (7 bases). Germline V CDR1 and CDR2: SGHVS, FQNEAQ. The CDR3 contains 13 residues. Trimming stripped 8 bases from V and 9 bases from J, with 17 bases between. The CDR3 DNA reads as TGTGCCAGCGGGACGAACGGGGGGCTTGAGCAGTTCTTC. It specifies CASGTNGGLEQFF.

The chain uses TRBV2 and TRBJ1-5; no definite D call. The CDR3 is 12 amino acids. Trimming took 6 bases from V and 6 from J, leaving 9 bases between them. Per the germline V gene, CDR1 is SNHLY and CDR2 is FYNNEI. The CDR3 reads CASRFEGQPQHF. In DNA form, the CDR3 reads TGTGCCAGCAGGTTCGAGGGTCAGCCCCAGCATTTT.

Note on this clone: Other DNA sequences in the sample encode the same CDR3. The chain recombines TRBV18 with TRBJ2-2; D is possibly TRBD1 (5 bases). V lost 5 bases to trimming and J lost 1 base, with 8 bases between them. The CDR3 is made up of 14 amino acids. Germline V gene data show CDR1 as KGHSH and CDR2 as LQKENI. This CDR3 reads CASSSGQNTGELFF. CDR3 DNA sequence: TGTGCCAGCTCATCCGGACAGAACACCGGGGAGCTGTTTTTT.

This clone was counted between two and nine times. The V and J genes are TRBV14 and TRBJ1-1; D gene uncertain. The germline V and J ends were trimmed by 3 bases and 11 bases, with 19 bases remaining between them. The CDR3 extends over 14 amino acids. Germline V gives CDR1 SGHDN, CDR2 FVKESK. The CDR3 sequence: CASSQSLGGRLAFF. The CDR3 DNA is TGTGCCAGCAGCCAGTCATTGGGCGGAAGGCTGGCTTTCTTT.

The rearrangement joins TRBV7-6 to TRBJ2-5; perhaps TRBD1 as D (5 bases). The V gene's germline CDR1 is SGHVS and CDR2 FNYEAQ. This CDR3 has 14 amino acids. V was cut by 4 bases and J by 4 bases, with 13 bases left in between. In DNA form, the CDR3 reads TGTGCCAGCAGCTCTCCCAGTAGGGGAGAGACCCAGTACTTC. The encoded protein is CASSSPSRGETQYF.

This clone was seen repeatedly, ten times or more. The V gene is TRBV10-1, the J gene TRBJ2-7; no firm D call. This CDR3 has 15 residues. Trimming took 3 bases from V and 0 from J, leaving 12 bases between them. Germline values: CDR1 WNHNN, CDR2 SYGVQD (reference sequence). CDR3 nucleotides: TGCGCCAGCAGTGAAAATGTAGGTGGCTCCTACGAGCAGTACTTC. Translation gives CASSENVGGSYEQYF.

The genes are TRBV13 and TRBJ2-3; 8 bases are shared with TRBD2. The length of the CDR3 is 15 residues. Losses at the gene ends were 5 bases for V and 2 bases for J; bases not matched to a gene: 6. CDR1 and CDR2 (germline): PRHDT, FYEKMQ (reference sequence). The CDR3 DNA follows: TGTGCCAGCAGCCTTCGGACTAGCTTCACAGATACGCAGTATTTT. Its protein product is CASSLRTSFTDTQYF.

This chain uses TRBV7-9 with TRBJ1-4; D is undetermined. The germline gives CDR1 SEHNR, CDR2 FQNEAQ (reference sequence). The length of the CDR3 is 14 residues. Deletions cut 5 bases from V and 8 bases from J, with 15 bases between. The CDR3 region has the DNA TGTGCCAGCAGCCCACGGACGGTTGGGGAAAAACTGTTTTTT. Its translation: CASSPRTVGEKLFF.

V gene TRBV28 combines with J gene TRBJ2-3, with 10 positions matching TRBD1. The germline CDR1 and CDR2 sequences are MDHEN and SYDVKM. The CDR3 is 15 amino acids. The V segment lost 4 bases and the J segment 5 bases; nucleotides outside the gene matches: 6. The CDR3 is CASSYSGQGRDTQYF. The CDR3 DNA sequence: TGTGCCAGCAGTTATTCGGGACAGGGGCGAGATACGCAGTATTTT.

The chain recombines TRBV6-6 with TRBJ2-3; D uncertain. Trimming stripped 4 bases from V and 3 bases from J, with 14 bases between. The CDR3 sequence is 15 residues long. Germline CDR1 and CDR2: MNHNY and SVGAGI (reference sequence). The CDR3 DNA reads TGTGCCAGCAGTTCCGGTGGAAGGGAAACAGATACGCAGTATTTT. Translation: CASSSGGRETDTQYF.

The genes are TRBV5-4 and TRBJ2-1, with TRBD1 identical over 11 bases. The CDR3 spans 15 residues. J gave up 5 bases and V 2 bases, and 3 bases lay outside the gene matches. The germline V gene encodes CDR1 SGHNT and CDR2 YYREEE (reference sequence). DNA of the CDR3: TGTGCCAGCAGCTTTGCGGGACAGGGGGACAATGAGCAGTTCTTC. Translating it yields CASSFAGQGDNEQFF.